There are a few counts of the clone carrying this TCR beta chain. V gave up 2 bases and J gave up 4 bases; unmatched junction bases: 11. Germline V gives CDR1 MNHEY, CDR2 SVGEGT. The CDR3 is 16 amino acids. TCR alpha and TCR beta cDNA libraries carrying sample barcodes and UMIs were produced by 5'RACE using constant-segment primers. TCRdb fed the 5' RACE reads into MiXCR, producing one record per CDR3 protein. The sample carries roughly 200,000 distinct CDR3 sequences, approximately 16% recorded once. The sample originates from a study of T-cell memory formation after mild COVID-19. What was sequenced was PBMCs or a T cell subset sorted from them (not recorded which). The chain links TRBV6-2 or TRBV6-3 to TRBJ2-7, with 7 bases lining up with TRBD2. The clonotype comes from an adult woman who had mild COVID-19 (a few samples of this study predate the infection). Cell type and time point are not known. For the CDR3, the DNA is TGTGCCAGCAGTTACACCCCCACTCTAGCGGTTTACGAGCAGTACTTC. Amino acid sequence: CASSYTPTLAVYEQYF.